The 5 T cell receptor beta chains below all came from one sample that was sequenced in a study of blood T cells in healthy people across ages. Together with a sample-barcoded 5' primer, a J-beta primer mix was included in a second PCR lasting roughly 6 to 12 cycles. TCRdb re-called the 5' RACE reads through MiXCR, storing one row per CDR3 protein. The profile shows around 970,000 distinct CDR3 sequences, about 53% of them singletons. Sequences were obtained from blood. The receptors were sampled from an older woman in good health.

V gene TRBV28 combines with J gene TRBJ2-7; D is perhaps TRBD2 (6 bases). Germline assignment: CDR1 MDHEN and CDR2 SYDVKM. With 3 bases removed from V and 5 bases from J, the gap between germline ends came to 20 bases. The CDR3 is 16 residues long. The CDR3 loop reads CASSFPLGGGTNEQYF. The CDR3 bases are TGTGCCAGCAGTTTCCCCTTGGGCGGAGGGACCAACGAGCAGTACTTC.

This clonotype was seen only a few times. This chain links TRBV2 with TRBJ2-2; D tentatively reads TRBD1 or TRBD2 (5 bases each). V was clipped by 5 bases and J by 5 bases, with 15 bases between them. CDR1 is SNHLY, CDR2 FYNNEI, per germline. CDR3 length: 15 residues. The CDR3 spells CASSLRREGTGELFF. DNA of the CDR3: TGTGCCAGCAGTCTGAGGAGAGAGGGGACCGGGGAGCTGTTTTTT.

The J gene is TRBJ2-3, the V gene TRBV4-2; 8 nucleotides align to TRBD2. CDR3 length equals 18 residues. The junction had 11 bases not matched to a gene; V was cut back by 3 bases and J by 0 bases. Germline lookup yields CDR1 LGHNA and CDR2 YNFKEQ. The CDR3 bases are TGTGCCAGCAGCCAGCTAACTAGCGGCTACGATAGCACAGATACGCAGTATTTT. Protein product: CASSQLTSGYDSTDTQYF.

The chain carries TRBV7-9 and TRBJ2-3; no clear D. The germline V gene has CDR1 SEHNR and CDR2 FQNEAQ (reference sequence). V dropped 3 bases and J dropped 2 bases, with 12 bases sitting between them. The CDR3 is 15 amino acids. The DNA of the CDR3 is TGTGCCAGCAGCTTTACGACCACTAACACAGATACGCAGTATTTT. It specifies CASSFTTTNTDTQYF.

This chain uses TRBV6-5 with TRBJ1-2; 10 nucleotides line up with TRBD1. CDR3 length equals 18 residues. The V gene's germline CDR1 is MNHEY and CDR2 SVGAGI. Trimming cost V 2 bases and J 7 bases; bases outside gene matches: 16. DNA of the CDR3: TGTGCCAGCAGTTACGGCGCGACAGGGGGCACCTCTGTAGTTGGCTACACCTTC. Residues: CASSYGATGGTSVVGYTF.